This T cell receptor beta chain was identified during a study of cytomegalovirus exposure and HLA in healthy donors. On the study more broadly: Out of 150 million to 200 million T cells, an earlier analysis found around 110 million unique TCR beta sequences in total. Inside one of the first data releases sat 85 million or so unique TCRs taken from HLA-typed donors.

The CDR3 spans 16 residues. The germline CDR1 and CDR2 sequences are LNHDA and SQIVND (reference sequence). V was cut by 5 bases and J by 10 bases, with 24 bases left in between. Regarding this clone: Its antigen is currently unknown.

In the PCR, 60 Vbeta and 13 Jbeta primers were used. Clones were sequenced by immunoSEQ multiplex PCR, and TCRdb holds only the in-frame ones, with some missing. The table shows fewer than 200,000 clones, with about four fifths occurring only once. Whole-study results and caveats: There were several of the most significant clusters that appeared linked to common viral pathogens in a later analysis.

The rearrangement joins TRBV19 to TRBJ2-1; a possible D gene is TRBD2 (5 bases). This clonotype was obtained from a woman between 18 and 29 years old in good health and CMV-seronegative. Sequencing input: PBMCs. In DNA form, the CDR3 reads TGTGCCAGTAGTCCAACCGGGATTAGCACCTCTAGGGAGCAGTTCTTC. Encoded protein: CASSPTGISTSREQFF.